These 4 T cell receptor beta chains were all obtained from the same sample, sequenced in a study of human T cells and chemical hapten exposure. TCRdb re-analysed the RACE reads in MiXCR, keeping a single row per CDR3 protein. The sample has some 90,000 distinct CDR3 sequences, roughly 11% seen once. Time point in this sample: patch test 3, about 24 weeks after DPC sensitization. Treatment meaning: therapeutic diphenylcyclopropenone sensitization with weekly scalp DPC. The specimen was whole blood, collected in connection with sensitization to the hapten diphenylcyclopropenone (DPC). All receptors derive from a woman aged 25 to 39 with alopecia areata. Some clones in this sample may be carry-over from other donors' samples.

This clonotype was found many times. This chain joins TRBV6-2 or TRBV6-3 and TRBJ1-5, with 12 positions matching TRBD1. CDR1 is MNHEY, CDR2 SVGEGT, per germline. J was trimmed by 7 bases and V by 4 bases; bases with no gene match: 5. CDR3 size: 15 residues. The DNA of the CDR3 is TGTGCCAGCAGTTGGGGGACAGGGGGCGACCAGCCCCAGCATTTT. This gives the protein CASSWGTGGDQPQHF.

This clonotype was counted at least ten times. This chain connects TRBV5-5 to TRBJ2-3, with 9 nucleotides matching TRBD1. With V trimmed by 1 base and J by 1 base, 1 base remained unmatched. The CDR3 is 15 amino acids. Per germline, CDR1 SGHKS and CDR2 YYEKEE (reference sequence). The CDR3 DNA sequence: TGTGCCAGCAGCTTGAGGGACAGGGGCACAGATACGCAGTATTTT. Its translation: CASSLRDRGTDTQYF.

This clonotype turned up a few times. This sequence joins TRBV28 and TRBJ2-7; D gene ambiguous. Germline-derived CDR1 and CDR2 are MDHEN and SYDVKM. The CDR3 has 13 residues. Trimming removed 7 bases at V and 4 bases at J, with 14 bases between. CDR3 protein: CASTGVSLYEQYF. For the CDR3, the DNA is TGTGCCAGCACTGGGGTCAGCCTATACGAGCAGTACTTC.

The genes are TRBV10-3 and TRBJ1-5, with TRBD1 matching 7 bases. Germline assignment: CDR1 ENHRY and CDR2 SYGVKD. The CDR3 consists of 12 residues. With 6 bases clipped from V and 7 bases from J, the junction kept 3 bases outside the gene matches. For the CDR3, the DNA is TGTGCCATCAGAACAGGGGACCAGCCCCAGCATTTT. Translating gives CAIRTGDQPQHF.